These 22 T cell receptor beta chains were sequenced from one sample in a study of shared clonotypes between healthy human individuals. The assay was immunoSEQ multiplex PCR, and TCRdb's table has in-frame clones only and misses some. Of about half a million clones detected, 70% to 80% appear once; the ten largest clones hold about 12%. What was sequenced was PBMCs. Source of these receptors: a woman between 40 and 55 years old in good health. Some clones in this sample may be carry-over from other donors' samples.

This clone turned up a few times. DNA for the CDR3: TGTGCCAGCAGCAGCAGGGACAGGGCACCTAATGAAAAACTGTTTTTT. It yields the protein CASSSRDRAPNEKLFF. The V and J genes are TRBV13 and TRBJ1-4; 9 positions agree with TRBD1. Germline trimming cut 5 bases from V and 3 bases from J; bases unmatched to any gene: 7. Germline V lookup: CDR1 PRHDT, CDR2 FYEKMQ (reference sequence). This CDR3 is built from 16 residues. Looking up the rest from reference TRBV13 and TRBJ1-4 gives the full variable domain: AAGVIQSPRHLIKEKRETATLKCYPIPRHDTVYWYQQGPGQDPQFLISFYEKMQSDKGSIPDRFSAQQFSDYHSELNMSSLELGDSALYFCASSSRDRAPNEKLFFGSGTQLSVL.

Notes on this clone: The junction shows a germline mismatch at one end, possibly a read error. This chain joins TRBV5-1 and TRBJ1-1, with 11 bases aligning to TRBD1. The CDR3 extends over 16 amino acids. Germline V gene sequence: CDR1 SGHRS, CDR2 YFSETQ. This CDR3 is CASRLRTGGLNTEAFF. CDR3 sequence (DNA): TGCGCCAGCCGCTTGAGGACAGGGGGCCTGAACACTGAAGCTTTCTTT.

The gene calls are TRBV19 and TRBJ2-5; perhaps TRBD2 as D (6 bases). Trimming shortened V by 10 bases and J by 6 bases, and 15 bases separated the two germline ends. The CDR3 totals 12 residues. Germline-derived CDR1 and CDR2 are LNHDA and SQIVND (reference sequence). The CDR3 here is CATRTAGKTQYF. The CDR3 region has the DNA TGTGCCACCCGGACGGCGGGGAAGACCCAGTACTTC. The full variable domain, completed using reference TRBV19 and TRBJ2-5, is DGGITQSPKYLFRKEGQNVTLSCEQNLNHDAMYWYRQDPGQGLRLIYYSQIVNDFQKGDIAEGYSVSREKKESFPLTVTSAQKNPTAFYLCATRTAGKTQYFGPGTRLLVL.

The V gene is TRBV6-5, the J gene TRBJ2-3; 11 bases line up with TRBD2. The CDR3 consists of 15 residues. CDR1 and CDR2 (germline): MNHEY, SVGAGI. V trimming: 5 bases; J trimming: 0 bases; junction bases outside the gene matches: 1. The CDR3 sequence is CASSRLAGSTDTQYF. The CDR3 DNA reads TGTGCCAGCAGTAGACTAGCGGGAAGCACAGATACGCAGTATTTT.

In its sample, this clone was seen once. The V call is TRBV5-4, the J call TRBJ1-5; no reliable D call. Per germline, CDR1 SGHNT and CDR2 YYREEE (reference sequence). The CDR3 runs to 14 residues. Trimming removed 0 bases at V and 0 bases at J, with 4 bases between. The CDR3: CASSLDSSNQPQHF. The CDR3 region has the DNA TGTGCCAGCAGCTTGGACAGTAGCAATCAGCCCCAGCATTTT. The full variable domain, in which reference TRBV5-4 and TRBJ1-5 provide the parts outside the CDR3, is ETGVTQSPTHLIKTRGQQVTLRCSSQSGHNTVSWYQQALGQGPQFIFQYYREEENGRGNFPPRFSGLQFPNYSSELNVNALELDDSALYLCASSLDSSNQPQHFGDGTRLSIL.

The chain links TRBV11-1 to TRBJ2-4, with D possibly matching TRBD1 (5 bases). Trimming took off 5 bases at V and 10 bases at J, with 12 bases between the two ends. The germline CDR1 and CDR2 sequences are SGHAT and FQDESV (reference sequence). The CDR3 is 12 amino acids. CDR3 region: CASSTDRGIQYF. In DNA form, the CDR3 reads TGTGCCAGCAGCACCGACAGAGGTATTCAGTACTTC. The full variable domain, its missing parts supplied by reference TRBV11-1 and TRBJ2-4, is EAEVAQSPRYKITEKSQAVAFWCDPISGHATLYWYRQILGQGPELLVQFQDESVVDDSQLPKDRFSAERLKGVDSTLKIQPAELGDSAMYLCASSTDRGIQYFGAGTRLSVL.

The count of this clone is one. The rearrangement uses TRBV5-4 and TRBJ2-6, with a possible D match to TRBD2 (5 bases). CDR3 size: 16 residues. V lost 0 bases to trimming and J lost 0 bases, with 7 bases between them. Germline V gene sequence: CDR1 SGHNT, CDR2 YYREEE (reference sequence). DNA for the CDR3: TGTGCCAGCAGCTTGGGGCGGGCCTCTGGGGCCAACGTCCTGACTTTC. Its protein is CASSLGRASGANVLTF.

V gene TRBV28 combines with J gene TRBJ2-7, with TRBD2 matching 9 bases. Germline V gene data show CDR1 as MDHEN and CDR2 as SYDVKM. Unmatched junction bases numbered 5, after V lost 5 bases and J lost 6 bases. This CDR3 region has 13 residues. CDR3 loop: CASSNSGRTEQYF. For the CDR3, the DNA is TGTGCCAGCAGTAATAGCGGGAGAACCGAGCAGTACTTC.

V is TRBV7-9 and J is TRBJ1-2, with no clear D. The germline V gene has CDR1 SEHNR and CDR2 FQNEAQ (reference sequence). The CDR3 is 11 residues long. V gave up 1 base and J gave up 7 bases, with 4 bases separating them. Here the CDR3 reads CASSLGGGYTF. The CDR3 nucleotides read TGTGCCAGCAGCTTAGGGGGTGGCTACACCTTC.

The chain combines TRBV27 with TRBJ2-7; TRBD2 agrees at 7 bases. V lost 5 bases, J lost 2 bases, and 6 bases stayed unmatched. Per the germline V gene, CDR1 is MNHEY and CDR2 is SMNVEV (reference sequence). This CDR3 is built from 14 residues. In nucleotides, the CDR3 is TGTGCCAGCAGTCCCGCGGGAGATACCTACGAGCAGTACTTC. It yields the protein CASSPAGDTYEQYF.

In this sample, this clone turned up a few times. J is TRBJ2-2 and V is TRBV9; D call uncertain. Germline V gene data show CDR1 as SGDLS and CDR2 as YYNGEE. CDR3 length equals 13 residues. Trimming took 4 bases from V and 0 from J, leaving 4 bases between them. The CDR3 DNA follows: TGTGCCAGCAGCCCACCGAACACCGGGGAGCTGTTTTTT. It codes for CASSPPNTGELFF.

On this clone itself: This specimen includes other DNA sequences encoding the same CDR3. This chain uses TRBV6-1 with TRBJ1-3; D possibly corresponds to TRBD1 (5 bases). Germline CDR1 is MNHNS and CDR2 is SASEGT. V lost 5 bases, J lost 0 bases, and 11 bases lay in between. The CDR3 extends over 15 amino acids. CDR3 in amino acids: CASSLGGFSGNTIYF. CDR3 nucleotides: TGTGCCAGCAGTCTTGGGGGGTTCTCTGGAAACACCATATATTTT.

This chain uses TRBV19 with TRBJ1-5, with D perhaps TRBD1 (5 bases). CDR3 length: 13 amino acids. Germline V gene sequence: CDR1 LNHDA, CDR2 SQIVND (reference sequence). V lost 7 bases and J 7 bases, leaving 14 bases between the germline ends. The CDR3: CASNGATGQPQHF. The DNA of the CDR3 is TGTGCCAGTAATGGGGCTACAGGACAGCCCCAGCATTTT.

V and J are TRBV12-2 and TRBJ1-5. TRBV12-2 is given as a pseudogene. CDR3 length equals 18 residues. The CDR3 nucleotides are TGTGCAAGTCGCTTAGACCCTGCCCATGGGGTTAGCAATCAGCCCCAGCATTTT. The encoded protein is CASRLDPAHGVSNQPQHF.

V is TRBV7-2 and J is TRBJ2-2; D call uncertain. CDR3 length: 14 residues. The V and J ends lost 1 base and 2 bases respectively, with 5 bases between them. Germline assignment: CDR1 SGHTA and CDR2 FQGNSA. The CDR3, as DNA: TGTGCCAGCAGCTTAGTTATAAACACCGGGGAGCTGTTTTTT. Protein product: CASSLVINTGELFF.

J is TRBJ2-1 and V is TRBV5-1; 7 bases fit TRBD2. The CDR3 sequence is 15 residues long. V shed 0 bases, J shed 2 bases, and the junction held 2 bases outside the gene matches. Germline V CDR1 and CDR2: SGHRS, YFSETQ. CDR3 DNA sequence: TGCGCCAGCAGCTTGGAGGGGAGGGCCTACAATGAGCAGTTCTTC. The encoded protein is CASSLEGRAYNEQFF.

The chain is built from TRBV11-2 and TRBJ2-4; D remains ambiguous. Trimming removed 2 bases from V and 1 base from J, with 9 bases in between. CDR3 length: 15 amino acids. Germline V CDR1 and CDR2: SGHAT, FQNNGV. The CDR3 spells CASSLRPWAKNIQYF. In DNA, the CDR3 is TGTGCCAGCAGCTTAAGGCCGTGGGCCAAAAACATTCAGTACTTC. The full variable domain, rest sourced from reference TRBV11-2 and TRBJ2-4, is EAGVAQSPRYKIIEKRQSVAFWCNPISGHATLYWYQQILGQGPKLLIQFQNNGVVDDSQLPKDRFSAERLKGVDSTLKIQPAKLEDSAVYLCASSLRPWAKNIQYFGAGTRLSVL.

The V and J genes are TRBV7-9 and TRBJ2-5, with D unclear. V shed 2 bases and J shed 1 base, with 8 bases lying between them. The CDR3 is made up of 14 amino acids. CDR1 and CDR2 from the germline V gene are SEHNR and FQNEAQ (reference sequence). Here the CDR3 DNA reads TGTGCCAGCAGCTTACCCGGGTCCCAAGAGACCCAGTACTTC. It specifies CASSLPGSQETQYF.

J is TRBJ2-7 and V is TRBV6-6; TRBD2 matches at 7 bases. The CDR3 has 13 residues. Germline assignment: CDR1 MNHNY and CDR2 SVGAGI (reference sequence). V lost 6 bases, J lost 6 bases, and 8 bases stayed unmatched. The DNA for the CDR3 is TGTGCCAGCAGCCTCAGCGGGACTGGCGAGCAGTACTTC. Protein: CASSLSGTGEQYF.

The chain combines TRBV30 with TRBJ2-1; 7 nucleotides agree with TRBD1. This CDR3 has 11 amino acids. In germline, CDR1 is GTSNPN, CDR2 SVGIG (reference sequence). V shed 0 bases, J shed 12 bases, and the junction held 2 bases outside the gene matches. The CDR3 loop reads CAWSVGQVQFF. The CDR3 region has the DNA TGTGCCTGGAGTGTAGGACAGGTGCAGTTCTTC.

This clone came up many times. This specimen includes other DNA sequences encoding the same CDR3. This chain connects TRBV7-2 to TRBJ2-3; D is ambiguous. The CDR3 has 15 residues. V dropped 4 bases and J dropped 2 bases, with 13 bases sitting between them. The germline CDR1 and CDR2 sequences are SGHTA and FQGNSA. CDR3 sequence (DNA): TGTGCCAGCAGCTGGGAACGGACCTTCACAGATACGCAGTATTTT. This codes for CASSWERTFTDTQYF.

This chain links TRBV5-5 with TRBJ1-1, with 9 bases fitting TRBD1. The V segment lost 5 bases and the J segment 3 bases; nucleotides outside the gene matches: 2. Germline V lookup: CDR1 SGHKS, CDR2 YYEKEE (reference sequence). The CDR3 has 13 residues. CDR3 loop: CASRRTGDTEAFF. The DNA of the CDR3 is TGTGCCAGCAGACGGACAGGGGACACTGAAGCTTTCTTT. The variable domain in full, completed from reference TRBV5-5 and TRBJ1-1, reads DAGVTQSPTHLIKTRGQQVTLRCSPISGHKSVSWYQQVLGQGPQFIFQYYEKEERGRGNFPDRFSARQFPNYSSELNVNALLLGDSALYLCASRRTGDTEAFFGQGTRLTVV.